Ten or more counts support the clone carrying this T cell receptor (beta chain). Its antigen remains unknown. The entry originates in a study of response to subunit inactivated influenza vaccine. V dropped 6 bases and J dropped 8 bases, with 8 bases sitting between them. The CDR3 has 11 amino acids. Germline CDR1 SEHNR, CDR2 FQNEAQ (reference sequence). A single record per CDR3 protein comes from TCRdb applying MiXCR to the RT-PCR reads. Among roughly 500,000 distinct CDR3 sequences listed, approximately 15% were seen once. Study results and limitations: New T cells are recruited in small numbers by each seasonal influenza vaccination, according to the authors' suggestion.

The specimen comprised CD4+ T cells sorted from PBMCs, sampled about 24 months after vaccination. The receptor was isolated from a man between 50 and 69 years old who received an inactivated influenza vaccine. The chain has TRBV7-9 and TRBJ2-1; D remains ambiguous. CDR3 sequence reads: CASSRYYEQFF. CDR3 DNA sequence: TGTGCCAGCAGTCGCTATTATGAGCAGTTCTTC. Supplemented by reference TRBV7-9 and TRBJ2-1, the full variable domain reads DTGVSQNPRHKITKRGQNVTFRCDPISEHNRLYWYRQTLGQGPEFLTYFQNEAQLEKSRLLSDRFSAERPKGSFSTLEIQRTEQGDSAMYLCASSRYYEQFFGPGTRLTVL.